These 2 T cell receptor beta chains were all obtained from the same sample, sequenced in a study of long-term antiretroviral therapy in people with HIV. With survey level as its setting, the immunoSEQ assay was v3.0. Clones were sequenced by immunoSEQ multiplex PCR, and TCRdb holds only the in-frame ones, with some missing. The repertoire consists of about 26,000 clones, with about 85% occurring once and the leading ten covering 4.5% to 5.5%. The sample consisted of unsorted PBMCs, taken around 2.6 years after starting antiretroviral therapy. The receptors derive from a man in his forties with HIV.

The rearrangement uses TRBV4-1 and TRBJ1-3, with TRBD1 as a possible D gene (6 bases). CDR3 length: 15 amino acids. V gave up 1 base and J gave up 0 bases, with 7 bases separating them. CDR1 is MGHRA and CDR2 is YSYEKL in the germline V gene. CDR3 nucleotide sequence: TGCGCCAGCAGCCAAGTACAGGGCTCTGGAAACACCATATATTTT. This codes for CASSQVQGSGNTIYF.

The chain links TRBV6-5 to TRBJ2-2; D call uncertain. The germline V gene has CDR1 MNHEY and CDR2 SVGAGI. The V end was cut by 6 bases, the J end by 0 bases, with 8 bases between. This CDR3 contains 14 residues. The CDR3 protein is CASRTYSNTGELFF. CDR3 nucleotides: TGTGCCAGCAGGACTTACTCGAACACCGGGGAGCTGTTTTTT.